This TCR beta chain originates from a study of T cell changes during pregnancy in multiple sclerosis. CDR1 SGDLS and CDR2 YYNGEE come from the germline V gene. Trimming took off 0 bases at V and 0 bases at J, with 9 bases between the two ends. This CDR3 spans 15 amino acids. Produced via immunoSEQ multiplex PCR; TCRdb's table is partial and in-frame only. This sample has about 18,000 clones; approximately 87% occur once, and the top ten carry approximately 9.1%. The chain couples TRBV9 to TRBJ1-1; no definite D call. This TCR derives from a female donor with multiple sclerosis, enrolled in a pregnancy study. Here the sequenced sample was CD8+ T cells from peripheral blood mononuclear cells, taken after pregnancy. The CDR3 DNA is TGTGCCAGCAGCGTAGAGCCTGATCTGAACACTGAAGCTTTCTTT. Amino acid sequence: CASSVEPDLNTEAFF.